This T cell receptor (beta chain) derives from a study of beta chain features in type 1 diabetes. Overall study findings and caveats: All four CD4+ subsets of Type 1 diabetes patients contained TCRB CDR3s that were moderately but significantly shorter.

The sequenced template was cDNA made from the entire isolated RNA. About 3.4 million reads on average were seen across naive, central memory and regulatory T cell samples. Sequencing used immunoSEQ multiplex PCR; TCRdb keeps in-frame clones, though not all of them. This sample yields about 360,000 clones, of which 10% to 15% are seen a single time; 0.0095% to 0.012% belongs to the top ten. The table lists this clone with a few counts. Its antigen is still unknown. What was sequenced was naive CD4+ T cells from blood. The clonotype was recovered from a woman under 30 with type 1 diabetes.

Written as DNA, the CDR3 is TGTGCCAGCGCCAGACAGGGGAACTACAATGAGCAGTTCTTC. Amino acids: CASARQGNYNEQFF. The chain employs TRBV7-9 and TRBJ2-1; 8 positions agree with TRBD1. The V and J ends lost 8 bases and 3 bases, in that order; junction bases with no gene match: 6. This CDR3 is 14 amino acids long. Germline values: CDR1 SEHNR, CDR2 FQNEAQ (reference sequence).